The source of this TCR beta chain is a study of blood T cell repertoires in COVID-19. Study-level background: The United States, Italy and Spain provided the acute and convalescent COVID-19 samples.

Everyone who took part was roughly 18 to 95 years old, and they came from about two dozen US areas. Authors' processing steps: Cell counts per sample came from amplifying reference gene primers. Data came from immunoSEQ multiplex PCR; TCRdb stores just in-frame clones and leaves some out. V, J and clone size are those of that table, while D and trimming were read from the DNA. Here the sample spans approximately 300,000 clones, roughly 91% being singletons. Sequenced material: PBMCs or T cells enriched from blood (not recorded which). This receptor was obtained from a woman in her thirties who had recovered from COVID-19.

The CDR3 nucleotides are TGTGCCAGCAGCCAAGCTGTCCTAGCGGGAAGCCATCGGTTCTTC. Translated, it gives CASSQAVLAGSHRFF. The rearrangement uses TRBV3-1 (or the pseudogene TRBV3-2) and TRBJ2-1; TRBD2 matches at 9 bases. The J segment lost 15 bases and the V segment lost 1 base, leaving 13 bases of the junction unmatched. The germline V gene has CDR1 LGHDT and CDR2 YNNKEL (reference sequence). This CDR3 region has 15 residues.